This TCR beta chain was captured in a study of blood T cell repertoires in COVID-19. Overall study context: Samples taken during acute and convalescent COVID-19 were collected in the United States, Italy and Spain. The cDNA or gDNA used as material had been derived from T cells, B-cell-depleted T cells, or PBMCs.

CDR1 is SNHLY, CDR2 FYNNEI, per germline. J gave up 1 base and V 6 bases, and 9 bases lay outside the gene matches. The CDR3 has 16 residues. In the authors' methods: Reference gene primer amplification yielded estimated nucleated cell counts. The method was immunoSEQ multiplex PCR; TCRdb's version includes in-frame clones alone and lacks a portion of them. V, J and clone size are taken as reported in that table, and D and trimming were inferred from the DNA itself. The profile covers over 90,000 clones, with over 70% appearing a single time and 10% to 15% taken by the ten largest. The sequence came from a human donor in a cohort sampled during active or convalescent COVID-19. The V and J genes are TRBV2 and TRBJ2-1, with 7 bases matching TRBD2. The sequencing input was peripheral blood. The CDR3 here is CASSLASSGSYNEQFF. The CDR3 DNA reads as TGTGCCAGCAGCCTGGCGTCTAGCGGATCCTACAATGAGCAGTTCTTC.